This is a list of T cell receptor beta chains from one sample in a study of early T cells in non-severe SARS-CoV-2 infection. TCRdb used MiXCR to reprocess the 5' RACE reads, holding one entry per CDR3 protein. This table holds tens of thousands of distinct CDR3 sequences, approximately 13% found once. Source material: whole blood. The origin of the receptors is an adult who was a healthcare worker with PCR-confirmed SARS-CoV-2 infection or an uninfected control (not recorded which). CDR3s include the opening cysteine and the closing phenylalanine or tryptophan. A D gene is named only where the DNA matches it firmly. A clone size is listed for some rows: how often the clone was seen (once, few, many), or a class if it is expanded.

>TRBD2|15|medium-sized|TRBV9|TRBJ2-2
CASSPWTSGTGELFF
TGTGCCAGCAGCCCTTGGACTAGCGGGACCGGGGAGCTGTTTTTT
>-|13|-|TRBV10-3|TRBJ2-7
CAISLTGEYEQYF
TGTGCCATCAGTCTGACTGGGGAATACGAGCAGTACTTC
>-|13|-|TRBV12-3/TRBV12-4|TRBJ2-7
CASSGPWGNEQYF
TGTGCCAGCAGTGGCCCCTGGGGCAACGAGCAGTACTTC
>-|13|-|TRBV10-2|TRBJ2-2
CASSPWGAGELFF
TGCGCCAGCAGCCCCTGGGGAGCCGGGGAGCTGTTTTTT
>-|13|many|TRBV11-2|TRBJ2-7
CASSFRTDYEQYF
TGTGCCAGCAGCTTCCGGACAGACTACGAGCAGTACTTC
>-|16|-|TRBV7-3|TRBJ2-3
CASSFPGERGEDTQYF
TGTGCCAGCAGCTTCCCGGGGGAGCGTGGCGAAGATACGCAGTATTTT
>-|14|few|TRBV29-1|TRBJ1-1
CSVLPTGQRAEAFF
TGCAGCGTTCTACCGACAGGCCAGAGGGCTGAAGCTTTCTTT
>-|11|few|TRBV2|TRBJ2-2
CASSSLRELFF
TGTGCCAGCAGCTCGCTTAGGGAGCTGTTTTTT
>-|18|many|TRBV7-8|TRBJ2-1
CASSPTRLPRLGYNEQFF
TGTGCCAGCAGCCCCACAAGATTACCGAGACTGGGGTACAATGAGCAGTTCTTC
>TRBD1|13|few|TRBV20-1|TRBJ2-1
CSARGTAFREQFF
TGCAGTGCTAGGGGGACAGCCTTTAGGGAGCAGTTCTTC
>-|14|-|TRBV12-3/TRBV12-4|TRBJ2-7
CASSFGGDVNEQYF
TGTGCCAGCAGTTTTGGCGGGGACGTTAACGAGCAGTACTTC
>-|13|few|TRBV20-1|TRBJ1-6
CSARMPGDSPLHF
TGCAGTGCTAGAATGCCCGGGGACTCACCCCTCCACTTT
>TRBD2|17|few|TRBV5-1|TRBJ2-3
CASSLGISGRSTDTQYF
TGCGCCAGCAGCTTGGGTATTAGCGGGAGATCAACAGATACGCAGTATTTT
>TRBD2|16|few|TRBV12-3/TRBV12-4|TRBJ2-3
CASSPGLAGLTDTQYF
TGTGCCAGCAGTCCGGGACTAGCGGGGCTCACAGATACGCAGTATTTT
>-|14|few|TRBV27|TRBJ2-7
CASSLDHSTYEQYF
TGTGCCAGCAGTTTAGACCACAGCACCTACGAGCAGTACTTC
>TRBD2|13|-|TRBV20-1|TRBJ2-3
CSASGTGTDTQYF
TGCAGTGCCAGCGGGACCGGCACAGATACGCAGTATTTT
>-|12|few|TRBV12-3/TRBV12-4|TRBJ2-5
CASSLREETQYF
TGTGCCAGCAGTTTACGGGAAGAGACCCAGTACTTC
>TRBD1|15|many|TRBV18|TRBJ2-5
CASSPSRTGPETQYF
TGTGCCAGCTCACCATCTCGGACAGGGCCAGAGACCCAGTACTTC